These 12 T cell receptor beta chains were sequenced from one sample in a study of neoadjuvant anti-PD-1 for oral cavity cancer (dated by TCRdb to the early 2020s). Per the publication, the time point label means: before neoadjuvant nivolumab. Libraries were constructed by the immunoSEQ multiplex PCR assay. TCRdb's version of the immuneACCESS table is confined to in-frame rearrangements and falls short of the full clone set. An unresolved V gene accounts for under half of the shortfall where checked; the remainder is of unknown origin. The sample yields 60,000 to 75,000 clones; around 80% were counted once. 2% to 3% of the sample comes from the top ten. Sequenced here: PBMCs, sampled before nivolumab (anti-PD-1) treatment. These receptor sequences come from a person between 40 and 80 years old with oral cavity squamous cell carcinoma.

V usage is TRBV9 and J usage is TRBJ2-1; D is ambiguous. V lost 4 bases, J lost 8 bases, and 16 bases lay in between. Per the germline V gene, CDR1 is SGDLS and CDR2 is YYNGEE. The CDR3 contains 14 residues. In DNA, the CDR3 is TGTGCCAGCAGCCCCGGTTTTGGTTCGGATGAGCAGTTCTTC. Protein: CASSPGFGSDEQFF.

This chain connects TRBV29-1 to TRBJ1-1, with TRBD1 as a possible D gene (6 bases). This CDR3 contains 13 residues. Germline V gives CDR1 SQVTM, CDR2 ANQGSEA. Deletions cut 6 bases from V and 1 base from J, with 12 bases between. This chain's CDR3 is CSVTPQGNTEAFF. In DNA form, the CDR3 reads TGCAGCGTAACACCACAGGGGAACACTGAAGCTTTCTTT. Together with reference TRBV29-1 and TRBJ1-1, the CDR3 gives the full variable domain: SAVISQKPSRDICQRGTSLTIQCQVDSQVTMMFWYRQQPGQSLTLIATANQGSEATYESGFVIDKFPISRPNLTFSTLTVSNMSPEDSSIYLCSVTPQGNTEAFFGQGTRLTVV.

V usage is TRBV6-5 and J usage is TRBJ1-3; D remains ambiguous. Germline CDR1 MNHEY, CDR2 SVGAGI. The CDR3 consists of 16 residues. With 0 bases removed from V and 0 bases from J, the gap between germline ends came to 9 bases. The CDR3 DNA follows: TGTGCCAGCAGTTACTCGACGGCGGTCTCTGGAAACACCATATATTTT. Translation gives CASSYSTAVSGNTIYF.

V is TRBV19 and J is TRBJ1-6; no firm D call. V lost 3 bases and J 11 bases, leaving 11 bases between the germline ends. The CDR3 consists of 13 residues. Per germline, CDR1 LNHDA and CDR2 SQIVND (reference sequence). Here the CDR3 DNA reads TGTGCCAGTAGTATGGATTCCGGGCCACCCCTCCACTTT. The encoded protein is CASSMDSGPPLHF. Using reference TRBV19 and TRBJ1-6 for the parts outside the CDR3, the full variable domain is DGGITQSPKYLFRKEGQNVTLSCEQNLNHDAMYWYRQDPGQGLRLIYYSQIVNDFQKGDIAEGYSVSREKKESFPLTVTSAQKNPTAFYLCASSMDSGPPLHFGNGTRLTVT.

This clone showed up just once. The chain carries TRBV6-4 and TRBJ2-1; 9 nucleotides agree with TRBD1. The CDR3 spans 16 residues. The V gene end was trimmed by 6 bases and the J gene end by 4 bases; junction bases not matched to a gene: 10. Germline V gene lookup returns CDR1 MRHNA and CDR2 SNTAGT. The CDR3 DNA reads TGTGCCAGCAGCCCAACCGGGACAGGGACTTACAATGAGCAGTTCTTC. Its protein is CASSPTGTGTYNEQFF.

The V call is TRBV10-2, the J call TRBJ2-5; 10 bases are shared with TRBD2. The V gene end was trimmed by 6 bases and the J gene end by 5 bases; junction bases not matched to a gene: 12. Germline CDR1 reads WSHSY; CDR2 reads SAAADI. The CDR3 has 16 amino acids. CDR3 bases: TGCGCCAGCAGCTTATTACTAGCGGGACCGGTGGAGACCCAGTACTTC. This translates into CASSLLLAGPVETQYF.

The chain has TRBV9 and TRBJ1-2; 8 positions match TRBD1. The germline V gene encodes CDR1 SGDLS and CDR2 YYNGEE. This CDR3 is built from 15 residues. The ends lost 4 bases at V and 5 bases at J; junction bases unmatched: 10. The CDR3 region is CASSSTSGTGYGYTF. DNA for the CDR3: TGTGCCAGCAGCTCCACCTCTGGGACAGGTTATGGCTACACCTTC.

The rearrangement uses TRBV2 and TRBJ2-5; TRBD2 aligns across 7 bases. The CDR3 sequence is 15 residues long. Germline loops: CDR1 SNHLY, CDR2 FYNNEI. The junction had 3 bases not matched to a gene; V was cut back by 0 bases and J by 2 bases. Here the CDR3 DNA reads TGTGCCAGCAGTGAAGCGCGGGGAGGGCAAGAGACCCAGTACTTC. Translating it yields CASSEARGGQETQYF. Full variable domain (missing parts from reference TRBV2 and TRBJ2-5): EPEVTQTPSHQVTQMGQEVILRCVPISNHLYFYWYRQILGQKVEFLVSFYNNEISEKSEIFDDQFSVERPDGSNFTLKIRSTKLEDSAMYFCASSEARGGQETQYFGPGTRLLVL.

V usage is TRBV11-3 and J usage is TRBJ1-5; 8 bases align to TRBD1. CDR3 length equals 19 residues. V gave up 4 bases and J gave up 7 bases; unmatched junction bases: 21. Looked up from germline, CDR1 is SGHNT and CDR2 is YENEEA. The CDR3 here is CASSSFYGTGLGSGQPQHF. In nucleotides, the CDR3 is TGTGCCAGCAGCTCATTCTATGGGACAGGTTTGGGAAGCGGACAGCCCCAGCATTTT. Variable domain in full (rest from reference TRBV11-3 and TRBJ1-5): EAGVVQSPRYKIIEKKQPVAFWCNPISGHNTLYWYLQNLGQGPELLIRYENEEAVDDSQLPKDRFSAERLKGVDSTLKIQPAELGDSAVYLCASSSFYGTGLGSGQPQHFGDGTRLSIL.

This chain links TRBV5-1 with TRBJ1-1; a possible D gene is TRBD1 (6 bases). CDR3 size: 17 residues. Deletions cut 2 bases from V and 6 bases from J, with 23 bases between. Per germline, CDR1 SGHRS and CDR2 YFSETQ. The CDR3 nucleotides read TGCGCCAGCAGCTTAGGGGTACAGTCGGGGGCTTATGCTGAAGCTTTCTTT. This gives the protein CASSLGVQSGAYAEAFF.

The chain couples TRBV2 to TRBJ2-3, with 9 bases lining up with TRBD2. Germline V gene data show CDR1 as SNHLY and CDR2 as FYNNEI. The CDR3 consists of 14 residues. Trimming at V came to 6 bases and at J to 4 bases, leaving 5 bases not matched to a gene. The CDR3 sequence is CASRAGGSADTQYF. CDR3 nucleotide sequence: TGTGCCAGCAGGGCGGGAGGGTCTGCAGATACGCAGTATTTT.

CDR3 DNA sequence: TGCGCCAGCAGCCCCAGGACTAGCGGGAGTACCGGGGAGCTGTTTTTT. It codes for CASSPRTSGSTGELFF. V is TRBV4-1 and J is TRBJ2-2; 13 bases agree with TRBD2. From germline, CDR1 is MGHRA and CDR2 YSYEKL. Germline trimming cut 4 bases from V and 5 bases from J; bases unmatched to any gene: 4. The CDR3 sequence is 16 residues long.